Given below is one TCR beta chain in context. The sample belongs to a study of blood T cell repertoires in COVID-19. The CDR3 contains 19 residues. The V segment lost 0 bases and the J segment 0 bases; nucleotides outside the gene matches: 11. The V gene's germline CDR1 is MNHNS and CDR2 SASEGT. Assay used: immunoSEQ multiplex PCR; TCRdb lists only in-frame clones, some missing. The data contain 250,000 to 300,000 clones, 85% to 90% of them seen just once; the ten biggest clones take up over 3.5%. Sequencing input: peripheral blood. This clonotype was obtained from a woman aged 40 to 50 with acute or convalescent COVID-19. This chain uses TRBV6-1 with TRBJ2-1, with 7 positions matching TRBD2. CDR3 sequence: CASSEAGRATRSSYNEQFF. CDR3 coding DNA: TGTGCCAGCAGTGAAGCGGGGAGGGCCACTAGGAGCTCCTACAATGAGCAGTTCTTC.